This TCR beta chain originates from a study of cytomegalovirus exposure and HLA in healthy donors. With 60 Vbeta and 13 Jbeta primers, the PCR was carried out. Data came from immunoSEQ multiplex PCR; TCRdb stores just in-frame clones and leaves some out. The table includes roughly 150,000 clones, over 75% detected once. Trimming took 0 bases from V and 6 from J; bases not matched to a gene: 4. The V gene's germline CDR1 is SGHRS and CDR2 YFSETQ. The CDR3 totals 14 residues. The chain employs TRBV5-1 and TRBJ2-3; 7 nucleotides agree with TRBD1. This receptor was taken from a man younger than 40 in good health and CMV-seropositive. Input material: PBMCs. CDR3 nucleotide sequence: TGCGCCAGCAGCTTGGGACAGGGTCCGGATACGCAGTATTTT. It encodes CASSLGQGPDTQYF.